The next 9 T cell receptor beta chains were all read from a single sample in a study of shared clonotypes between healthy human individuals. Data came from immunoSEQ multiplex PCR; TCRdb stores just in-frame clones and leaves some out. The data contain a few million clones, about 90% of them singletons. Sequenced sample: naive CD4+ T cells from PBMCs. Subset described: CD45RA+ positively selected. These receptors came from a man aged 18-30 years in good health. Some clones in this sample may be carry-over from other donors' samples.

In its sample, this clone was seen once. The chain links TRBV14 to TRBJ2-2; the match to TRBD1 covers 7 bases. The CDR3 covers 15 residues. J gave up 4 bases and V 5 bases, and 7 bases lay outside the gene matches. Germline V gene sequence: CDR1 SGHDN, CDR2 FVKESK. This CDR3 is CASSITGVVTGELFF. In DNA form, the CDR3 reads TGTGCCAGCAGCATTACAGGGGTCGTCACCGGGGAGCTGTTTTTT.

This clone showed up just once. V gene TRBV2 combines with J gene TRBJ2-7, with D possibly matching TRBD1 (5 bases). CDR1 and CDR2 from the germline V gene are SNHLY and FYNNEI. The germline V and J ends were trimmed by 10 bases and 1 base, with 8 bases remaining between them. This CDR3 contains 11 residues. The CDR3 here is CANRFSYEQYF. The DNA of the CDR3 is TGTGCCAACAGGTTTTCCTACGAGCAGTACTTC.

This chain uses TRBV30 with TRBJ1-5; D gene ambiguous. CDR3 length: 14 amino acids. CDR1 is GTSNPN, CDR2 SVGIG, per germline (reference sequence). V shed 2 bases and J shed 5 bases, with 13 bases lying between them. The CDR3 protein is CAWSLYKEDQPQHF. DNA of the CDR3: TGTGCCTGGAGTCTTTACAAGGAGGATCAGCCCCAGCATTTT.

To note about this clone: Other DNA sequences from this sample encode an identical CDR3 as well. This chain joins TRBV7-9 and TRBJ1-4, with D perhaps matching TRBD1 (6 bases). The germline CDR1 and CDR2 sequences are SEHNR and FQNEAQ (reference sequence). Trimming cost V 6 bases and J 8 bases, with 16 bases left between them. CDR3 length: 14 amino acids. CDR3 sequence reads: CASSPSGANEKLFF. As DNA, the CDR3 is TGTGCCAGCAGTCCGTCGGGGGCCAACGAAAAACTGTTTTTT. The full variable domain, completed using reference TRBV7-9 and TRBJ1-4, is DTGVSQNPRHKITKRGQNVTFRCDPISEHNRLYWYRQTLGQGPEFLTYFQNEAQLEKSRLLSDRFSAERPKGSFSTLEIQRTEQGDSAMYLCASSPSGANEKLFFGSGTQLSVL.

The chain links TRBV7-3 to TRBJ2-2; D is undetermined. Trimming removed 5 bases from V and 0 bases from J, with 7 bases in between. The CDR3 has 14 residues. The germline V gene has CDR1 SGHTA and CDR2 FQGTGA. The CDR3 is CASSRGTNTGELFF. CDR3 bases: TGTGCCAGCAGCCGTGGAACGAACACCGGGGAGCTGTTTTTT.

This chain uses TRBV25-1 with TRBJ2-5, with 7 bases lining up with TRBD2. This CDR3 is built from 15 residues. The germline CDR1 and CDR2 sequences are MGHDK and SYGVNS. J gave up 4 bases and V 3 bases, and 8 bases lay outside the gene matches. The CDR3 DNA is TGTGCCAGCAGTGAGGCCACCGGGGGGTCAGAGACCCAGTACTTC. Translation gives CASSEATGGSETQYF.

This clone appeared once. The rearrangement joins TRBV28 to TRBJ1-2; D perhaps matches TRBD1 (5 bases). V was trimmed by 3 bases and J by 8 bases, leaving 16 bases between them. The CDR3 covers 14 residues. Germline V CDR1 and CDR2: MDHEN, SYDVKM. The CDR3 here is CASSLTDITLGYTF. As DNA, the CDR3 is TGTGCCAGCAGTTTGACGGACATCACGTTAGGCTACACCTTC.

The chain is built from TRBV20-1 and TRBJ2-3; 7 bases agree with TRBD2. After removal of 3 bases from V and 10 bases from J, the junction contained 1 base not matched to a gene. Germline CDR1 reads DFQATT; CDR2 reads SNEGSKA (reference sequence). This CDR3 comprises 10 residues. CDR3 region: CSARGLSQYF. In DNA, the CDR3 is TGCAGTGCTAGGGGACTATCGCAGTATTTT.

V gene TRBV9 combines with J gene TRBJ2-3; D perhaps matches TRBD1 (5 bases). Trimming left V 0 bases short and J 5 bases short, with 13 bases between. CDR3 length: 15 residues. Germline V gives CDR1 SGDLS, CDR2 YYNGEE. The CDR3 DNA sequence: TGTGCCAGCAGCGTAGGGGCCAGGGCGGTAGATACGCAGTATTTT. It specifies CASSVGARAVDTQYF.